This T cell receptor (beta chain) was documented in a study of blood T cells in healthy people across ages. Losses at the gene ends were 3 bases for V and 3 bases for J; bases not matched to a gene: 3. Germline values: CDR1 MDHEN, CDR2 SYDVKM. The CDR3 has 14 residues. Study-wide findings and caveats: Investigators viewed diversity estimates from one million T cells as underestimates, the study reported.

Next came a second PCR, run for roughly 6 to 11 cycles, which used a sample-barcoded 5' primer along with a J-beta primer mix. TCRdb reanalysed the 5' RACE reads using MiXCR and keeps one entry per CDR3 protein. The table includes hundreds of thousands of distinct CDR3 sequences, more than 45% detected once. With regard to this clonotype: No antigen is known for it. This may come from a read error, since a much larger clone is one base off.

The receptor was isolated from an elderly woman in good health. Sequenced sample: blood. J is TRBJ2-3 and V is TRBV28; 7 bases align to TRBD1. The CDR3 loop reads CASSFGQVTDTQYF. CDR3 in DNA: TGTGCCAGCAGTTTCGGACAGGTGACAGATACGCAGTATTTT.